One T cell receptor beta chain is described in this entry. There are 14 residues in the CDR3. Trimming stripped 1 base from V and 5 bases from J, with 11 bases between. In germline, CDR1 is SGHVS, CDR2 FQNEAQ. The table came from immunoSEQ multiplex PCR; TCRdb's copy has only in-frame clones and leaves some out. Of 150,000 to 200,000 clones in the sample, approximately 92% were seen once. This sample stems from a study of control samples from healthy donors and cancer patients. The chain joins TRBV7-8 to TRBJ1-2, with unresolved D. This TCR was recovered from a man aged 30 to 39 in good health. The sample was blood. The CDR3 DNA follows: TGTGCCAGCAGCTTAGTGGGCAGTCAATATGGCTACACCTTC. Translating gives CASSLVGSQYGYTF.